This TCR beta chain was found in a study of response to subunit inactivated influenza vaccine. TCRdb reprocessed the RT-PCR reads with MiXCR, giving one entry per CDR3 protein. The sample shows over 650,000 distinct CDR3 sequences, less than 20% of them seen only once. Trimming removed 4 bases from V and 5 bases from J; junction bases left unmatched: 12. This CDR3 has 16 amino acids. CDR1 and CDR2 from the germline V gene are SGHRS and YFSETQ. This receptor was taken from a man aged 50 to 60 who received an inactivated influenza vaccine. This chain connects TRBV5-1 to TRBJ2-7; 10 nucleotides align to TRBD2. Sequenced here: PBMCs from blood, sampled 5 days after vaccination. The CDR3 loop reads CASSRLTSGILHEQYF. CDR3 bases: TGCGCCAGCAGCCGATTAACTAGCGGGATCCTCCACGAGCAGTACTTC.